Following are 18 T cell receptor beta chains from one sample sequenced in a study of T cells expressing NK-cell markers. TCRdb reprocessed the 5' RACE reads and reports one entry per CDR3 protein, with no DNA. With 150,000 or so distinct CDR3 sequences in the sample, the ten largest clones hold roughly a third. The material sequenced was blood T cells: a sorted CD56 or NKG2C T cell subset, CD4+ or CD8+ T cells, or bulk PBMC T cells (not recorded which). The receptors shown here come from a woman aged 45-59 years in good health.

The chain employs TRBV27 and TRBJ1-5; checking the TCRdb D call of TRBD1 is not possible without DNA. The CDR3 length is 16 residues. Germline V gene sequence: CDR1 MNHEY, CDR2 SMNVEV (reference sequence). This CDR3 is CASSPFRPDSNQPQHF.

Here the CDR3 reads CASSQDYEKDTQYF. This rearrangement joins TRBV3-1 to TRBJ2-3. Per the germline V gene, CDR1 is LGHDT and CDR2 is YNNKEL (reference sequence). The CDR3 extends over 14 amino acids.

This chain joins TRBV6-2 or TRBV6-3 and TRBJ2-7. CDR1 is MNHEY and CDR2 is SVGEGT in the germline V gene. CDR3 length: 13 residues. The CDR3 protein is CASSLPYSYEQYF.

The chain has TRBV6-5 and TRBJ1-1. The length of the CDR3 is 13 residues. CDR1 and CDR2 from the germline V gene are MNHEY and SVGAGI. CDR3 sequence: CASSDSINTEAFF.

The chain uses TRBV6-5 and TRBJ2-1; TCRdb's D gene call, TRBD1, goes unchecked for lack of DNA. The V gene's germline CDR1 is MNHEY and CDR2 SVGAGI. CDR3 size: 15 residues. The CDR3 region is CASNPRTGGYLEQFF.

The J gene is TRBJ1-1, the V gene TRBV4-1; as DNA is missing, the TRBD1 call by TCRdb cannot be tested. CDR3 length: 16 amino acids. Germline loops: CDR1 MGHRA, CDR2 YSYEKL. This CDR3 is CASSPGTGIEVTEAFF.

The gene calls are TRBV9 and TRBJ2-2; absent DNA, TCRdb's TRBD2 call cannot be checked. The CDR3 contains 15 residues. CDR1 is SGDLS, CDR2 YYNGEE, per germline. The CDR3 spells CASSFSGRHTGELFF.

The J gene is TRBJ2-5, the V gene TRBV7-9; TCRdb lists TRBD2, though no DNA is available to test this call. CDR1 SEHNR and CDR2 FQNEAQ come from the germline V gene (reference sequence). This CDR3 has 15 amino acids. CDR3 sequence reads: CASSPTSDFQETQYF.

The chain links TRBV27 to TRBJ2-7; TCRdb's D call of TRBD1 is untestable without DNA. Germline V lookup: CDR1 MNHEY, CDR2 SMNVEV (reference sequence). The CDR3 contains 17 residues. The CDR3 sequence is CASSLFGGQGRYYEQYF.

The V and J genes are TRBV24-1 and TRBJ2-2; the TRBD1 assignment by TCRdb is unverifiable without DNA. The CDR3 runs 14 residues. The germline V gene encodes CDR1 KGHDR and CDR2 SFDVKD. The CDR3 here is CATTSRENTGELFF.

The V call is TRBV14, the J call TRBJ2-3; TCRdb indicates TRBD1, and absent DNA this call remains unverified. CDR3 length: 15 residues. CDR1 SGHDN and CDR2 FVKESK come from the germline V gene. CDR3: CASSQERTSTDTQYF.

This rearrangement joins TRBV20-1 to TRBJ1-1; TCRdb reports TRBD1, a call that lacks DNA to check it against. Germline V CDR1 and CDR2: DFQATT, SNEGSKA (reference sequence). The CDR3 is 13 residues long. This chain's CDR3 is CSASFGGGTEAFF.

The CDR3 is CASSVLQGRDEQYF. The chain joins TRBV27 to TRBJ2-7; TCRdb selects TRBD1, and the lack of DNA leaves this call unchecked. The CDR3 has 14 amino acids. Germline CDR1 is MNHEY and CDR2 is SMNVEV (reference sequence).

The chain joins TRBV7-7 to TRBJ2-5; TCRdb names TRBD1, which stays unverified in the absence of DNA. The CDR3 spans 15 residues. Germline CDR1 is SSHAT and CDR2 is FNYEAQ (reference sequence). The CDR3 reads CASSFGGSLRETQYF.

The V gene is TRBV7-9, the J gene TRBJ2-5. The germline gives CDR1 SEHNR, CDR2 FQNEAQ (reference sequence). This CDR3 region has 12 residues. The CDR3 sequence is CASRPTGETQYF.

The chain has TRBV11-2 and TRBJ2-7. Germline values: CDR1 SGHAT, CDR2 FQNNGV. This CDR3 comprises 13 residues. This CDR3 is CASSLVGGDEQYF.

The chain uses TRBV24-1 and TRBJ2-2; absent DNA, TCRdb's TRBD2 call cannot be checked. This CDR3 is 14 amino acids long. The V gene's germline CDR1 is KGHDR and CDR2 SFDVKD. CDR3 sequence: CATSDLGGAGELFF.

The genes are TRBV5-5 and TRBJ2-7; TCRdb indicates TRBD1, and absent DNA this call remains unverified. The CDR3 runs to 13 residues. Germline V gene lookup returns CDR1 SGHKS and CDR2 YYEKEE (reference sequence). CDR3 amino acids: CASNGASPYEQYF.